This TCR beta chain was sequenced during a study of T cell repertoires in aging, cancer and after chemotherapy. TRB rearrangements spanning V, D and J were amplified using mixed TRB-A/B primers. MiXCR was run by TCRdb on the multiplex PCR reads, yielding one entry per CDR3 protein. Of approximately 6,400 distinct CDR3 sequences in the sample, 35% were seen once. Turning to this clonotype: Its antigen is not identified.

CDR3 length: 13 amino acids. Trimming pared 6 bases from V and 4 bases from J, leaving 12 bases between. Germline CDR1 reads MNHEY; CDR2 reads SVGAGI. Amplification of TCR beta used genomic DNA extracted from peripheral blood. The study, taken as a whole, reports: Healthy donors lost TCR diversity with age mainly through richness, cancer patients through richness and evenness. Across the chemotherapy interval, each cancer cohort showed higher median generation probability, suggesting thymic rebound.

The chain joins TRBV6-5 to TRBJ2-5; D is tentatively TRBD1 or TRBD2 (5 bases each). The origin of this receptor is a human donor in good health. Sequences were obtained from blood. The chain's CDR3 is CASSPRDRETQYF. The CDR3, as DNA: TGTGCCAGCAGCCCCAGGGACCGAGAGACCCAGTACTTC.